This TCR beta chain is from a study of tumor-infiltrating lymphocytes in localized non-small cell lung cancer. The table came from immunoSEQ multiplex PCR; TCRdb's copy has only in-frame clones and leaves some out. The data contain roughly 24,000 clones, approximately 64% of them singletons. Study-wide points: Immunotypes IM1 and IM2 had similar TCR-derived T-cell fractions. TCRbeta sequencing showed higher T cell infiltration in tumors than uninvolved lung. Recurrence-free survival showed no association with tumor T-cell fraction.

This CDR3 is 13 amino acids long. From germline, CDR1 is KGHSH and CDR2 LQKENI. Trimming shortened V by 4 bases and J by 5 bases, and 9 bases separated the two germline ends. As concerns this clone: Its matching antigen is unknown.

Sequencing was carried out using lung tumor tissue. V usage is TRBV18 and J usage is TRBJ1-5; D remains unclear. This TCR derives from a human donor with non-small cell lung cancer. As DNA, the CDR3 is TGTGCCAGCTCACAAGGGATGGATCAGCCCCAGCATTTT. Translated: CASSQGMDQPQHF. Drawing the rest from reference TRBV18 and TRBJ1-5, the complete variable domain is NAGVMQNPRHLVRRRGQEARLRCSPMKGHSHVYWYRQLPEEGLKFMVYLQKENIIDESGMPKERFSAEFPKEGPSILRIQQVVRGDSAAYFCASSQGMDQPQHFGDGTRLSIL.